The 10 T cell receptor beta chains listed next were all sequenced from one sample in a study of blood T cell repertoires in COVID-19. Some clones are missing from TCRdb's copy, which holds only in-frame ones; the method was immunoSEQ multiplex PCR. The table lists some 170,000 clones, 82% of them singletons, with roughly 9.1% in the top ten. What was sequenced was peripheral blood. These receptors originate from a woman aged 70-85 years with acute or convalescent COVID-19.

The chain employs TRBV5-1 and TRBJ2-3, with TRBD2 as a possible D gene (6 bases). CDR1 SGHRS and CDR2 YFSETQ come from the germline V gene. V lost 7 bases and J 5 bases, leaving 14 bases between the germline ends. The CDR3 length is 13 residues. Here the CDR3 reads CASQVSGGDTQYF. The CDR3 DNA reads TGCGCCAGCCAAGTTAGCGGAGGAGATACGCAGTATTTT.

V usage is TRBV6-6 and J usage is TRBJ2-1, with 10 nucleotides matching TRBD1. From germline, CDR1 is MNHNY and CDR2 SVGAGI (reference sequence). V was pared by 2 bases and J by 2 bases, with 3 bases of the junction left unmatched. This CDR3 is 16 amino acids long. CDR3 loop: CASSYRGQGAYNEQFF. CDR3 sequence (DNA): TGTGCCAGCAGTTACAGAGGACAGGGGGCCTACAATGAGCAGTTCTTC.

The chain has TRBV27 and TRBJ2-7; weak D call: TRBD2 (5 bases). From germline, CDR1 is MNHEY and CDR2 SMNVEV (reference sequence). The CDR3 extends over 14 amino acids. V lost 4 bases and J lost 5, with 15 bases in between. The CDR3 sequence: CASSSAGLTHEQYF. Written as DNA, the CDR3 is TGTGCCAGCAGTTCCGCCGGACTTACCCACGAGCAGTACTTC.

The chain links TRBV6-5 to TRBJ1-6; 9 positions match TRBD1. The germline V gene encodes CDR1 MNHEY and CDR2 SVGAGI. Germline trimming cut 0 bases from V and 4 bases from J; bases unmatched to any gene: 1. The CDR3 totals 16 residues. CDR3 coding DNA: TGTGCCAGCAGTTACTCGGACAGGGGTTATAATTCACCCCTCCACTTT. Its translation: CASSYSDRGYNSPLHF.

The gene calls are TRBV9 and TRBJ1-2, with D tentatively TRBD1 (6 bases). The CDR3 runs 13 residues. Germline V CDR1 and CDR2: SGDLS, YYNGEE. V lost 2 bases and J lost 4, with 9 bases in between. In DNA form, the CDR3 reads TGTGCCAGCAGCGTCACAGGGAGCTATGGCTACACCTTC. Encoded protein: CASSVTGSYGYTF.

The chain recombines TRBV10-2 with TRBJ1-6; the D gene is possibly TRBD1 (6 bases). Trimming cost V 6 bases and J 8 bases, with 11 bases left between them. Per the germline V gene, CDR1 is WSHSY and CDR2 is SAAADI. CDR3 size: 13 residues. In DNA, the CDR3 is TGCGCCAGCAGAAAACCAGGGGATTCACCCCTCCACTTT. It yields the protein CASRKPGDSPLHF.

The chain has TRBV6-6 and TRBJ2-7, with a weak D call TRBD2 (5 bases). The CDR3 consists of 14 residues. V was shortened by 2 bases and J by 2 bases, with 10 bases between the two germline ends. CDR1 MNHNY and CDR2 SVGAGI come from the germline V gene (reference sequence). The chain's CDR3 is CASSYEASTYEQYF. The CDR3 nucleotides are TGTGCCAGCAGTTACGAAGCTAGCACCTACGAGCAGTACTTC.

This chain connects TRBV10-3 to TRBJ1-5; D may be TRBD1 (6 bases). Trimming took off 0 bases at V and 1 base at J, with 10 bases between the two ends. CDR1 and CDR2 from the germline V gene are ENHRY and SYGVKD. This CDR3 is built from 16 residues. CDR3 sequence reads: CAISESQGQSNQPQHF. As DNA, the CDR3 is TGTGCCATCAGTGAGTCACAGGGCCAAAGCAATCAGCCCCAGCATTTT.

This clone was found a few times. The chain combines TRBV7-2 with TRBJ2-3; D unresolved. This CDR3 has 13 residues. V was clipped by 7 bases and J by 1 base, with 9 bases between them. Germline V gene data show CDR1 as SGHTA and CDR2 as FQGNSA. CDR3 loop: CASTLVGTDTQYF. CDR3 nucleotides: TGTGCCAGCACCCTCGTCGGCACAGATACGCAGTATTTT.

This chain connects TRBV24-1 to TRBJ1-5; TRBD1 aligns across 8 bases. Germline loops: CDR1 KGHDR, CDR2 SFDVKD. CDR3 length equals 13 residues. The V gene end was trimmed by 3 bases and the J gene end by 9 bases; junction bases not matched to a gene: 3. Here the CDR3 reads CATSDKGQGPQHF. The CDR3 nucleotides read TGTGCCACCAGTGATAAAGGACAGGGGCCCCAGCATTTT.